This T cell receptor beta chain was captured by sequencing in a study of cytomegalovirus exposure and HLA in healthy donors (dated by TCRdb to the late 2010s). About the study as a whole: According to a later analysis, the 100 to 150 validation repertoires were produced on the same platform as the 600 to 850 repertoires of the first cohort. The aim of the study was to test whether cataloging public T cell receptors could identify signatures of past pathogen exposure. To predict cytomegalovirus infection status, the study brought together high-throughput TCR immunosequencing, statistical association of individual TCRs with disease status, and machine learning. A separate validation cohort of roughly 130 different subjects was used in addition to the approximately 610-subject first cohort. Study-wide conclusions, independent of this receptor: The classifier was reported to diagnose cytomegalovirus status with high specificity and sensitivity in both the original cohort and the validation cohort. The study gave a list of roughly 150 TCR beta chains associated with cytomegalovirus. A later analysis lacked HLA typing for the validation cohort, so it scored co-occurrence in that cohort across all 130 or so repertoires. Across donors, most TCR sequences were observed very rarely, whereas some public TCRs were present in many individuals. Subsequent analysis determined that TCRs grouped into clusters in the first cohort also showed a tendency toward co-occurrence across the 90 to 150 validation repertoires, and 90% to 95% of cluster scores exceeded 0. According to the authors, the approach could potentially be generalized to other disease states and immunological phenotypes. In vitro tests confirmed that a few of the cytomegalovirus-associated TCR beta chains recognize cytomegalovirus antigens.

Looking up the germline V gene yields CDR1 SGHAT and CDR2 FQNNGV. CDR3 length: 18 amino acids, cysteine to phenylalanine. Left in the record is the CDR3 DNA by itself, 54 bases read in frame from the first base. Germline trimming amounts to 5 bases on V and 5 bases on J, with 14 as the count of junction bases outside the gene matches. Separate from the roughly 700-subject first cohort, the validation cohort of more than 90 subjects was the group to which the donors belonged. On this clone itself: No antigen is known for it. Per-base qualities were not stored, and no clone one base away is much larger.

Libraries were prepared through the immunoSEQ multiplex PCR assay. The original pipeline was this. A statistical classification framework was built to diagnose cytomegalovirus status from the catalog of TCR beta chain sequences. In TCRdb, the immuneACCESS table is reduced to in-frame sequences with V and J assigned. These tables do not hold every clone; where another copy was compared, an unresolved V gene accounts for under half, and the others remain unexplained. The V and J calls and clone size were taken over from that table, and D and trimming were inferred from the DNA. The sample yields about 310,000 clones; around 90% were counted once. The ten largest clonotypes hold about 0.96% of the sample.

The sequence links TRBV11-2 to TRBJ2-1; 11 junctional bases match TRBD2. Sequenced sample: PBMCs. The sequence derives from a man aged 25-45 years in good health and CMV-seronegative. The CDR3 region reads CASSPQVGSGGANNEQFF. In nucleotide form, the sequence is TGTGCCAGCAGCCCCCAGGTAGGTAGCGGGGGGGCCAACAATGAGCAGTTCTTC.